These 15 T cell receptor beta chains were all obtained from the same sample, sequenced in a study of T cell responses to AZD1222 COVID-19 vaccine. The method was immunoSEQ multiplex PCR; TCRdb's version includes in-frame clones alone and lacks a portion of them. The repertoire holds under 150,000 clones, with about 90% as singletons. This sample comprised peripheral blood, obtained 28 days after the second AZD1222 dose. The receptor set was obtained from an adult who received the AZD1222 COVID-19 vaccine.

This chain links TRBV28 with TRBJ1-2; D may be TRBD1 (6 bases). The CDR3 extends over 15 amino acids. Germline values: CDR1 MDHEN, CDR2 SYDVKM. V lost 4 bases and J 4 bases, leaving 16 bases between the germline ends. CDR3 loop: CASSSPTGALYGYTF. In nucleotides, the CDR3 is TGTGCCAGCAGTTCTCCGACAGGTGCCCTCTATGGCTACACCTTC.

In this sample, this clone turned up once. J is TRBJ1-2 and V is TRBV2, with D maybe TRBD1 (6 bases). The CDR3 runs 15 residues. Trimming stripped 6 bases from V and 6 bases from J, with 20 bases between. Looked up from germline, CDR1 is SNHLY and CDR2 is FYNNEI. The CDR3 DNA reads TGTGCCAGCAGCCTACGGACAGTCGCGTTGAATGGCTACACCTTC. It codes for CASSLRTVALNGYTF. The variable domain in full, with the rest retrieved from reference TRBV2 and TRBJ1-2, is EPEVTQTPSHQVTQMGQEVILRCVPISNHLYFYWYRQILGQKVEFLVSFYNNEISEKSEIFDDQFSVERPDGSNFTLKIRSTKLEDSAMYFCASSLRTVALNGYTFGSGTRLTVV.

The CDR3 region is CATRDTSKEGELFF. In DNA, the CDR3 is TGTGCCACACGGGACACCTCGAAGGAAGGGGAGCTGTTTTTT. V is TRBV6-4 and J is TRBJ2-2; D might be TRBD1 (6 bases). The CDR3 is 14 amino acids. The germline CDR1 and CDR2 sequences are MRHNA and SNTAGT. V was shortened by 10 bases and J by 8 bases, with 20 bases between the two germline ends.

Concerning this clone: The sample contains more than one DNA sequence encoding this CDR3. This chain joins TRBV9 and TRBJ2-3; either TRBD1 or TRBD2 may supply D (5 bases each). CDR3 size: 16 residues. Germline CDR1 and CDR2: SGDLS and YYNGEE. V was trimmed by 0 bases and J by 3 bases, leaving 14 bases between them. CDR3 residues: CASSVGAGSGTDTQYF. CDR3 nucleotide sequence: TGTGCCAGCAGCGTAGGCGCAGGGTCGGGGACAGATACGCAGTATTTT.

J is TRBJ2-5 and V is TRBV4-3, with TRBD1 identical over 7 bases. The V gene end was trimmed by 0 bases and the J gene end by 6 bases; junction bases not matched to a gene: 4. The CDR3 length is 14 residues. CDR1 is LGHNA and CDR2 is YSLEER in the germline V gene. DNA of the CDR3: TGCGCCAGCAGCCAAGATAGGGGGCAGCAGACCCAGTACTTC. Translating it yields CASSQDRGQQTQYF.

The table lists this clone with a few counts. This chain joins TRBV15 and TRBJ2-3; 12 bases are shared with TRBD1. CDR3 length equals 17 residues. Germline loops: CDR1 LNHNV, CDR2 YYDKDF (reference sequence). V lost 1 base, J lost 4 bases, and 6 bases stayed unmatched. Written as DNA, the CDR3 is TGTGCCACCAGCAGAGGACGGGACAGGGGGCAAGCAGATACGCAGTATTTT. Translation: CATSRGRDRGQADTQYF.

The J gene is TRBJ2-3, the V gene TRBV19; D assignment may be TRBD1 or TRBD2 (7 bases each). V was pared by 7 bases and J by 0 bases, with 14 bases between. Looked up from germline, CDR1 is LNHDA and CDR2 is SQIVND (reference sequence). The CDR3 is made up of 15 amino acids. CDR3 coding DNA: TGTGCCAGTACCAGGGGGGGGCTAAGCACAGATACGCAGTATTTT. Translation gives CASTRGGLSTDTQYF.

This sequence joins TRBV4-1 and TRBJ1-4; TRBD1 aligns across 9 bases. V gave up 4 bases and J gave up 5 bases; unmatched junction bases: 5. There are 15 residues in the CDR3. CDR1 MGHRA and CDR2 YSYEKL come from the germline V gene. The CDR3 region has the DNA TGCGCCAGCAGCCCACCCGGGACAGGGAATGAAAAACTGTTTTTT. It codes for CASSPPGTGNEKLFF.

V is TRBV7-6 and J is TRBJ2-5, with TRBD2 identical over 10 bases. Germline CDR1 is SGHVS and CDR2 is FNYEAQ. The CDR3 is 15 amino acids. With V trimmed by 1 base and J by 6 bases, 5 bases remained unmatched. The DNA of the CDR3 is TGTGCCAGCAGCTTAGTCCTAGCGGGAGTACAGACCCAGTACTTC. This encodes CASSLVLAGVQTQYF.

This clone came up once. The chain couples TRBV6-6 to TRBJ1-5; D is ambiguous. CDR1 is MNHNY, CDR2 SVGAGI, per germline (reference sequence). CDR3 length: 13 amino acids. V was cut by 4 bases and J by 2 bases, with 6 bases left in between. CDR3 residues: CASSWSGNQPQHF. CDR3 DNA: TGTGCCAGCAGTTGGAGTGGCAATCAGCCCCAGCATTTT.

The chain is built from TRBV11-2 and TRBJ1-3; D perhaps matches TRBD1 (5 bases). V was trimmed by 7 bases and J by 3 bases, leaving 7 bases between them. CDR1 SGHAT and CDR2 FQNNGV come from the germline V gene. This CDR3 spans 12 amino acids. The CDR3 DNA is TGTGCCAGCAAAGGGGATGGAAACACCATATATTTT. It translates to CASKGDGNTIYF. Drawing the rest from reference TRBV11-2 and TRBJ1-3, the complete variable domain is EAGVAQSPRYKIIEKRQSVAFWCNPISGHATLYWYQQILGQGPKLLIQFQNNGVVDDSQLPKDRFSAERLKGVDSTLKIQPAKLEDSAVYLCASKGDGNTIYFGEGSWLTVV.

Remarks on this clone: The same CDR3 arises from other DNA sequences in this sample as well. The chain recombines TRBV5-1 with TRBJ1-2, with 9 bases matching TRBD1. Per germline, CDR1 SGHRS and CDR2 YFSETQ. The V gene end was trimmed by 5 bases and the J gene end by 5 bases; junction bases not matched to a gene: 4. The CDR3 totals 13 residues. CDR3 region: CASSAGTGYGYTF. Written as DNA, the CDR3 is TGCGCCAGCAGTGCCGGGACAGGGTATGGCTACACCTTC.

The chain employs TRBV7-8 and TRBJ2-3; weak D call: TRBD1 (6 bases). Trimming took off 5 bases at V and 12 bases at J, with 12 bases between the two ends. Germline CDR1 and CDR2: SGHVS and FQNEAQ. The CDR3 covers 11 residues. The CDR3 DNA follows: TGTGCCAGCAGCCCAGGACAGAATCAGTATTTT. Encoded protein: CASSPGQNQYF.

This chain links TRBV6-5 with TRBJ1-6, with TRBD1 matching 9 bases. Germline CDR1 MNHEY, CDR2 SVGAGI. J was trimmed by 8 bases and V by 4 bases; bases with no gene match: 9. The CDR3 spans 16 residues. CDR3 coding DNA: TGTGCCAGCAGTTCCCCACAGGGGGCGCCTTATTCACCCCTCCACTTT. Its translation is CASSSPQGAPYSPLHF.

As for this clone: This sequence may be a read error, since a much larger clone differs from it by one base. The CDR3 DNA is TGTGCCAGCAGTCCGGACGGAAGTAATTCACCCCTCCACTTT. Translated: CASSPDGSNSPLHF. V gene TRBV28 combines with J gene TRBJ1-6; D is unclear. The CDR3 covers 14 residues. Germline V gives CDR1 MDHEN, CDR2 SYDVKM. V lost 5 bases and J 6 bases, leaving 11 bases between the germline ends.